These 7 T cell receptor beta chains came from one sample sequenced in a study of PD-1 blockade in classical Hodgkin lymphoma. Profiled with immunoSEQ multiplex PCR; TCRdb holds only in-frame clones, not every one. The sample lists around 92,000 clones; 75% to 85% were seen once. As for time point: cycle 4 day 1 (C4D1), after more than five weeks of nivolumab. Each patient's relapse followed autologous stem cell transplantation, and brentuximab vedotin exposure varied. The sample here was peripheral blood mononuclear cells (PBMCs), taken before the fourth cycle of nivolumab. These receptors were taken from a human donor with classical Hodgkin lymphoma.

This chain links TRBV29-1 with TRBJ2-3; perhaps TRBD2 as D (5 bases). Germline V lookup: CDR1 SQVTM, CDR2 ANQGSEA. Between the trimmed V and J ends, which lost 3 bases and 11 bases, there was a span of 15 bases. The CDR3 is 12 amino acids. CDR3 sequence (DNA): TGCAGCGTTGATTTCCTAGCAAGGAGGCAGTATTTT. Protein product: CSVDFLARRQYF.

The gene calls are TRBV5-8 and TRBJ2-5, with 13 positions matching TRBD2. The CDR3 is made up of 16 amino acids. Germline V gene lookup returns CDR1 SGHTS and CDR2 YDEGEE. V shed 4 bases, J shed 0 bases, and the junction held 3 bases outside the gene matches. The CDR3 region has the DNA TGTGCCAGCAGCCCCGGACTAGCGGGAGACCAAGAGACCCAGTACTTC. It encodes CASSPGLAGDQETQYF.

This rearrangement joins TRBV25-1 to TRBJ1-1; D unresolved. Per the germline V gene, CDR1 is MGHDK and CDR2 is SYGVNS. This CDR3 is 13 amino acids long. The ends were cut back, 3 bases at V and 3 bases at J, with 8 bases in the middle. The CDR3 protein is CASSEQTDTEAFF. The CDR3 nucleotides read TGTGCCAGCAGTGAGCAGACGGACACTGAAGCTTTCTTT.

This clone has a single count. The chain combines TRBV4-1 with TRBJ1-3; possibly TRBD1 for D (6 bases). Trimming cost V 1 base and J 4 bases, with 8 bases left between them. Looked up from germline, CDR1 is MGHRA and CDR2 is YSYEKL. This CDR3 is 14 amino acids long. CDR3 region: CASSQGTAGNTIYF. The DNA of the CDR3 is TGCGCCAGCAGCCAAGGGACAGCGGGAAACACCATATATTTT.

This chain uses TRBV5-1 with TRBJ2-7; 7 nucleotides line up with TRBD2. The V segment lost 0 bases and the J segment 5 bases; nucleotides outside the gene matches: 8. This CDR3 has 15 residues. Germline V gene sequence: CDR1 SGHRS, CDR2 YFSETQ. The CDR3 DNA reads as TGCGCCAGCAGCTTGGCCACGGGAGGAATCCACGAGCAGTACTTC. It is translated as CASSLATGGIHEQYF.

The CDR3 reads CSVEFKRVSYNEQFF. The CDR3 bases are TGCAGCGTTGAATTTAAGCGGGTCTCCTACAATGAGCAGTTCTTC. The chain carries TRBV29-1 and TRBJ2-1; the D gene is possibly TRBD2 (6 bases). Trimming shortened V by 2 bases and J by 0 bases, and 11 bases separated the two germline ends. Germline V lookup: CDR1 SQVTM, CDR2 ANQGSEA. CDR3 length equals 15 residues.

The chain links TRBV12-5 to TRBJ1-1, with D perhaps TRBD1 (6 bases). Trimming stripped 5 bases from V and 6 bases from J, with 13 bases between. This CDR3 is built from 13 residues. Germline V gives CDR1 LGHNT, CDR2 FRNRAP. CDR3 sequence reads: CASGPRTDPEAFF. For the CDR3, the DNA is TGTGCTAGTGGTCCGAGGACAGACCCTGAAGCTTTCTTT.